A single sample gave rise to the 17 T cell receptor beta chains below, sequenced in a study of shared clonotypes between healthy human individuals (dated by TCRdb to the early 2020s). To prepare the library, the immunoSEQ multiplex PCR assay was applied. Imported from immuneACCESS, the table was reduced by TCRdb to in-frame sequences with V and J called. These copies leave out some clones; in studies compared against another copy, an unresolved V gene accounts for under half, and the cause of the remainder is not known. In this sample the table shows millions of clones, approximately 93% of which occur a single time. Together, the top ten hold 0.35% to 0.45% of the sample. Sequenced material: naive CD4+ T cells from PBMCs. Taken with the paper, the label for cell subset or site translates to: CD45RA+ positively selected. The receptors derive from a man younger than 35 in good health. Some clones in this sample may be carry-over from other donors' samples.

This chain uses TRBV28 with TRBJ2-7; D remains ambiguous. Trimming took 7 bases from V and 7 from J, leaving 2 bases between them. This CDR3 region has 8 residues. Germline V gene data show CDR1 as MDHEN and CDR2 as SYDVKM. The CDR3 sequence is CASIEQYF. CDR3 coding DNA: TGTGCCAGCATAGAGCAGTACTTC. Full variable domain (missing parts from reference TRBV28 and TRBJ2-7): DVKVTQSSRYLVKRTGEKVFLECVQDMDHENMFWYRQDPGLGLRLIYFSYDVKMKEKGDIPEGYSVSREKKERFSLILESASTNQTSMYLCASIEQYFGPGTRLTVT.

This chain links TRBV2 with TRBJ1-1; D gene ambiguous. CDR3 length equals 11 residues. Trimming stripped 10 bases from V and 5 bases from J, with 11 bases between. Germline values: CDR1 SNHLY, CDR2 FYNNEI. The CDR3 sequence: CATQVGTEAFF. The CDR3 DNA is TGTGCCACCCAGGTGGGAACTGAAGCTTTCTTT.

Note on this clone: At one boundary the junction diverges from the germline segment, which might be a read error. The chain employs TRBV6-1 and TRBJ2-3; 9 nucleotides line up with TRBD2. This CDR3 has 17 amino acids. Germline V lookup: CDR1 MNHNS, CDR2 SASEGT. The CDR3 nucleotides read TGTGCCAGCAGGGAAGCGGGAGGAAATATCCCCACAGATACGCAGTATTTT. Translating gives CASREAGGNIPTDTQYF.

The chain links TRBV18 to TRBJ1-3; 8 bases are a match to TRBD1. Trimming at V came to 6 bases and at J to 3 bases, leaving 7 bases not matched to a gene. Germline CDR1 KGHSH, CDR2 LQKENI. The CDR3 covers 15 residues. In DNA form, the CDR3 reads TGTGCCAGCTCCCGAACGACAGGGGTTGGAAACACCATATATTTT. Translation gives CASSRTTGVGNTIYF.

This clone appeared a single time. The CDR3 sequence is CSVDAGPLGTYEQYF. The DNA for the CDR3 is TGCAGCGTTGATGCGGGCCCCCTGGGGACCTACGAGCAGTACTTC. The gene calls are TRBV29-1 and TRBJ2-7; possible D gene TRBD2, 5 bases. CDR3 length: 15 amino acids. The ends were cut back, 3 bases at V and 2 bases at J, with 17 bases in the middle. Germline CDR1 reads SQVTM; CDR2 reads ANQGSEA.

The chain couples TRBV5-1 to TRBJ2-3; possibly TRBD2 for D (5 bases). CDR3 length equals 14 residues. Trimming pared 2 bases from V and 6 bases from J, leaving 13 bases between. CDR1 is SGHRS, CDR2 YFSETQ, per germline. The CDR3, as DNA: TGCGCCAGCAGCTTAGCGGAGCCCGGGGATACGCAGTATTTT. Its translation is CASSLAEPGDTQYF.

The gene calls are TRBV29-1 and TRBJ2-5; TRBD1 is a possible D gene (6 bases). Germline V gene lookup returns CDR1 SQVTM and CDR2 ANQGSEA. CDR3 length: 12 amino acids. Trimming took 7 bases from V and 5 from J, leaving 14 bases between them. The CDR3 spells CSGRGGKETQYF. The DNA for the CDR3 is TGCAGCGGGAGAGGGGGTAAGGAGACCCAGTACTTC.

The CDR3 here is CASSPGGFNEAFF. The CDR3 DNA reads TGTGCCAGCAGCCCTGGGGGCTTCAATGAAGCTTTCTTT. V is TRBV28 and J is TRBJ1-1; D possibly corresponds to TRBD1 (6 bases). From germline, CDR1 is MDHEN and CDR2 SYDVKM. This CDR3 comprises 13 residues. Trimming took 6 bases from V and 7 from J, leaving 15 bases between them.

This clone was detected once. The chain links TRBV19 to TRBJ1-4; D not resolved. The germline CDR1 and CDR2 sequences are LNHDA and SQIVND (reference sequence). The CDR3 contains 14 residues. Trimming took off 7 bases at V and 13 bases at J, with 22 bases between the two ends. The CDR3 DNA follows: TGTGCCAGTACCCCCCTCGCCCAACGGGCTAGACTGTTTTTT. As protein: CASTPLAQRARLFF.

This clone has a single count. V usage is TRBV5-4 and J usage is TRBJ1-2, with TRBD1 identical over 7 bases. V lost 3 bases and J lost 6; bases outside the gene matches: 5. This CDR3 spans 13 amino acids. CDR1 and CDR2 (germline): SGHNT, YYREEE (reference sequence). Here the CDR3 DNA reads TGTGCCAGCAGCTCGCGGGACAGCCATGGCTACACCTTC. It specifies CASSSRDSHGYTF.

This chain joins TRBV6-5 and TRBJ2-2; 8 bases agree with TRBD2. V dropped 2 bases and J dropped 9; count of bases not matched to a gene: 5. The V gene's germline CDR1 is MNHEY and CDR2 SVGAGI. CDR3 length: 14 residues. The CDR3 coding sequence is TGTGCCAGCAGTTACGGCGGGGGGCCTCGGGAGCTGTTTTTT. It is translated as CASSYGGGPRELFF.

The chain joins TRBV18 to TRBJ2-2; no clear D. CDR1 is KGHSH, CDR2 LQKENI, per germline. The CDR3 runs 15 residues. V was trimmed by 5 bases and J by 5 bases, leaving 15 bases between them. The CDR3 DNA follows: TGTGCCAGCTCATTCGCCTTCCTAGATACCGGGGAGCTGTTTTTT. Encoded protein: CASSFAFLDTGELFF.

The genes are TRBV19 and TRBJ2-2; D assignment may be TRBD1 or TRBD2 (5 bases each). The CDR3 loop spans 15 amino acids. The germline V and J ends were trimmed by 6 bases and 5 bases, with 16 bases remaining between them. Germline CDR1 and CDR2: LNHDA and SQIVND (reference sequence). CDR3 DNA: TGTGCCAGTAGCCTCCACGACAGCGGAACCGGGGAGCTGTTTTTT. It codes for CASSLHDSGTGELFF.

The chain uses TRBV12-5 and TRBJ2-1, with TRBD2 matching 12 bases. Looked up from germline, CDR1 is LGHNT and CDR2 is FRNRAP. This CDR3 spans 16 amino acids. V lost 2 bases to trimming and J lost 7 bases; unmatched junction nucleotides: 6. DNA for the CDR3: TGTGCTAGTGGTTTGTGGGGACTAGCGGGTAAGAATGAGCAGTTCTTC. Its protein is CASGLWGLAGKNEQFF.

The DNA of the CDR3 is TGTGCCAGCAGAACAGGGGCCCAAAACTATGGCTACACCTTC. This codes for CASRTGAQNYGYTF. V is TRBV28 and J is TRBJ1-2; 7 bases match TRBD1. There are 14 residues in the CDR3. After removal of 6 bases from V and 2 bases from J, the junction contained 6 bases not matched to a gene. CDR1 is MDHEN, CDR2 SYDVKM, per germline.

This clone was counted a few times. This chain connects TRBV19 to TRBJ2-7, with D unclear. V shed 5 bases and J shed 6 bases, with 5 bases lying between them. The CDR3 has 10 amino acids. Germline CDR1 LNHDA, CDR2 SQIVND (reference sequence). The CDR3 DNA is TGTGCCAGTAGTCCCCCCGAGCAGTACTTC. Protein product: CASSPPEQYF. The full variable domain, rest sourced from reference TRBV19 and TRBJ2-7, is DGGITQSPKYLFRKEGQNVTLSCEQNLNHDAMYWYRQDPGQGLRLIYYSQIVNDFQKGDIAEGYSVSREKKESFPLTVTSAQKNPTAFYLCASSPPEQYFGPGTRLTVT.

This chain connects TRBV2 to TRBJ2-1; the D gene is possibly TRBD1 (6 bases). This CDR3 spans 14 amino acids. Germline loops: CDR1 SNHLY, CDR2 FYNNEI. V lost 5 bases, J lost 4 bases, and 12 bases lay in between. The CDR3, as DNA: TGTGCCAGCAGTCGACAGGCCCCGTACAATGAGCAGTTCTTC. Protein: CASSRQAPYNEQFF.